These T cell receptor beta chains were read from a single sample in a study of glioma-infiltrating T cells. TCRdb analysed the multiplex PCR reads with MiXCR anew, one entry per CDR3 protein. The profile shows some 93,000 distinct CDR3 sequences, 35% to 45% of them singletons. Material: glioma tissue, nonneoplastic brain tissue, or PBMCs (not recorded which). These receptors were obtained from a human donor with low-grade glioma or glioblastoma, undergoing nonglioma brain surgery, or in good health (not recorded which). The CDR3 runs from the conserved cysteine through the conserved F or W. A D gene is named only where the DNA matches it firmly. Where a row states a size, it is once, few, many or the class of an expanded clone; other rows omit it.

v_call,d_call,j_call,cdr3_length,clone_size,cdr3_nt,cdr3_aa
TRBV4-1,TRBD1,TRBJ1-2,17,NA,TGCGCCAGCAGCCGTCCCGATCCCAGGGGGGTTAACTATGGCTACGCCTTC,CASSRPDPRGVNYGYAF
TRBV2,NA,TRBJ2-6,17,NA,TGTGCCAGCAGTGCGTTAGGGGAGTTTCTGGGGGCCAACGTCCTGACTTTC,CASSALGEFLGANVLTF
TRBV4-1,NA,TRBJ1-5,15,many,TGCGCCAGCAGCCAAGATCCGGCCAGTCAACAGCCCCAGCATTTT,CASSQDPASQQPQHF
TRBV6-2/TRBV6-3,NA,TRBJ2-1,13,NA,TGTGCCACCCCCGTAAACGTCCTAGCTGAGCAGTTCTTC,CATPVNVLAEQFF
TRBV28,TRBD2,TRBJ2-5,15,many,TGTGCCAGCAGTTTACGGGGGGTAGGACAAGAGACCCAGTACTTC,CASSLRGVGQETQYF
TRBV25-1,NA,TRBJ1-2,12,many,TGTGCCAGCAGTGATCCCCCCTATGGCTACACCTTC,CASSDPPYGYTF
TRBV20-1,NA,TRBJ1-1,13,many,TGCAGCCAAACGAGGGGGATGAACACTGAAGCTTTCTTT,CSQTRGMNTEAFF
TRBV20-1,NA,TRBJ1-3,15,NA,TGCAGTGCTAGGGCGGGCAGGAGGCCTGGAAACACCATATATTTC,CSARAGRRPGNTIYF
TRBV20-1,NA,TRBJ2-7,13,many,TGCAGTGCTTGGCGGGACAGCTCCTACGAGCAGTACTTC,CSAWRDSSYEQYF
TRBV28,NA,TRBJ2-1,14,NA,TGTGCCAGCAGTTTATGGAACGGGAAAGAGACCCAGTTCTTC,CASSLWNGKETQFF
TRBV7-9,TRBD1,TRBJ1-1,16,many,TGTGCCAGCAGCTTAAGAACAGGGGTGGGGAACACTGAAGCTTTCTTT,CASSLRTGVGNTEAFF
TRBV9,NA,TRBJ1-3,20,few,TGTGCCAGCAGCGTAGAGGGGGGGGCTGGGGTTAAATCCTCTGGAAACACCATATATTTT,CASSVEGGAGVKSSGNTIYF
TRBV4-1,TRBD1,TRBJ2-1,16,many,TGCGCCAGCAGCCAATTGGGGACAGGGTCCTACAATGAGCAGTTCTTC,CASSQLGTGSYNEQFF
TRBV29-1,TRBD1,TRBJ1-1,13,few,TGCAGCGTGAGACAGGGGGTGAGGGCTGAAGCTTTCTTT,CSVRQGVRAEAFF
TRBV28,NA,TRBJ2-5,17,many,TGTGCCAGCAGGGACCTCTTCGGCCCGAGGGGCCAAGAGACCCAGTACTTC,CASRDLFGPRGQETQYF